Given below is one T cell receptor beta chain in context. These data originate in a study of Graves' ophthalmopathy and Graves' hyperthyroidism. CDR1 and CDR2 from the germline V gene are MDHEN and SYDVKM. Trimming left V 8 bases short and J 3 bases short, with 8 bases between. The length of the CDR3 is 13 residues. RNA transcripts served as template for amplifying TCR beta CDR3 sequences. An initial RT-PCR round employing HTBI primers preceded a second-round multiplex PCR. Via MiXCR, TCRdb re-called the multiplex PCR reads, giving one row per CDR3 protein. The data hold over a million distinct CDR3 sequences, with 36% observed a single time.

V usage is TRBV28 and J usage is TRBJ2-6; D remains ambiguous. This TCR came from an adult man with Graves' hyperthyroidism. Material: peripheral blood or thyroid tissue (not recorded which). CDR3: CASWASGANVLTF. The DNA of the CDR3 is TGTGCCAGCTGGGCAAGTGGGGCCAACGTCCTGACTTTC.